The 24 T cell receptor beta chains given below trace back to one sample, sequenced in a study of cytomegalovirus exposure and HLA in healthy donors. Primers included in the PCR were 60 Vbeta and 13 Jbeta primers. The table came from immunoSEQ multiplex PCR; TCRdb's copy has only in-frame clones and leaves some out. The sample carries 100,000 or so clones, under 85% recorded once. The source material was PBMCs. Every receptor here comes from a woman between 35 and 50 years old in good health and CMV-seronegative.

The genes are TRBV19 and TRBJ1-1, with 8 bases lining up with TRBD1. With 10 bases clipped from V and 0 bases from J, the junction kept 7 bases outside the gene matches. Germline V gene sequence: CDR1 LNHDA, CDR2 SQIVND (reference sequence). The CDR3 loop spans 14 amino acids. The CDR3 sequence: CATHDRGMNTEAFF. In nucleotides, the CDR3 is TGTGCCACCCACGACAGGGGAATGAACACTGAAGCTTTCTTT.

This chain connects TRBV6-5 to TRBJ1-2, with 8 nucleotides matching TRBD1. The CDR3 extends over 15 amino acids. Germline values: CDR1 MNHEY, CDR2 SVGAGI. Losses at the gene ends were 4 bases for V and 3 bases for J; bases not matched to a gene: 7. The DNA for the CDR3 is TGTGCCAGCAGTTCTCACAGGGGGGTCGACTATGGCTACACCTTC. Its protein product is CASSSHRGVDYGYTF.

Of note for this clone: Its ends do not fully match the called genes, so a read error is possible. The rearrangement joins TRBV7-9 to TRBJ2-3; tentatively, D is TRBD2 (5 bases). Germline assignment: CDR1 SEHNR and CDR2 FQNEAQ (reference sequence). The CDR3 runs 17 residues. The CDR3 here is CSSSLVRARTPTDTQYF. For the CDR3, the DNA is TGTTCCAGCAGCTTAGTTCGTGCCCGGACTCCCACAGATACGCAGTATTTT.

Of note for this clone: The sample carries other DNA sequences with the same CDR3. The rearrangement links TRBV19 to TRBJ1-6; no firm D call. CDR3 length: 15 residues. V was trimmed by 9 bases and J by 0 bases, leaving 12 bases between them. Germline assignment: CDR1 LNHDA and CDR2 SQIVND (reference sequence). The CDR3 bases are TGTGCCAGCCCAGACCACAGCTCCTATAATTCACCCCTCCACTTT. Translating it yields CASPDHSSYNSPLHF.

In regard to this clone: Mismatch with germline at one junction end may stem from a read error. The chain employs TRBV9 and TRBJ2-1, with 7 bases that match TRBD2. The length of the CDR3 is 16 residues. CDR1 SGDLS and CDR2 YYNGEE come from the germline V gene. CDR3 bases: TGTGCCAGCAGCGTAGGGGGGAGGGCCTCCCACAATGAGCAGTTCTTC. It is translated as CASSVGGRASHNEQFF.

The chain combines TRBV11-1 with TRBJ2-5; TRBD1 is a possible D gene (6 bases). Germline V gene data show CDR1 as SGHAT and CDR2 as FQDESV (reference sequence). CDR3 size: 15 residues. V was pared by 5 bases and J by 5 bases, with 18 bases between. The DNA for the CDR3 is TGTGCCAGCAGCCTCCTGGCAGGGGCAATGGAGACCCAGTACTTC. This gives the protein CASSLLAGAMETQYF.

By share, this clone ranks as medium-sized. V and J are TRBV19 and TRBJ2-2; possible D gene TRBD2, 5 bases. The V and J ends lost 5 bases and 1 base respectively, with 14 bases between them. The CDR3 runs 16 residues. Germline V gene sequence: CDR1 LNHDA, CDR2 SQIVND (reference sequence). CDR3 amino acids: CASSLTWGENTGELFF. In nucleotides, the CDR3 is TGTGCCAGTAGTTTGACCTGGGGAGAGAACACCGGGGAGCTGTTTTTT.

This clone showed up just a few times. V gene TRBV5-8 combines with J gene TRBJ2-5; 10 nucleotides match TRBD1. The last part of the DNA fits TRBJ2-7 better; the J call may be wrong. From germline, CDR1 is SGHTS and CDR2 YDEGEE. The CDR3 length is 16 residues. CDR3 in amino acids: CASSQNSGTGVYEQYF. The CDR3 nucleotides read TGTGCCAGCAGCCAAAACTCCGGGACAGGGGTCTACGAGCAGTACTTC.

This sequence joins TRBV9 and TRBJ2-6; 9 nucleotides line up with TRBD1. There are 19 residues in the CDR3. The germline V gene encodes CDR1 SGDLS and CDR2 YYNGEE. V lost 2 bases to trimming and J lost 1 base; unmatched junction nucleotides: 10. The CDR3 reads CASSVDPGQGFSGANVLTF. For the CDR3, the DNA is TGTGCCAGCAGCGTTGACCCGGGACAGGGATTTTCTGGGGCCAACGTCCTGACTTTC. The variable domain in full, with the rest retrieved from reference TRBV9 and TRBJ2-6, is DSGVTQTPKHLITATGQRVTLRCSPRSGDLSVYWYQQSLDQGLQFLIQYYNGEERAKGNILERFSAQQFPDLHSELNLSSLELGDSALYFCASSVDPGQGFSGANVLTFGAGSRLTVL.

The chain uses TRBV7-2 and TRBJ2-3; D is undetermined. V lost 1 base, J lost 0 bases, and 5 bases lay in between. The CDR3 consists of 14 residues. Germline V gene sequence: CDR1 SGHTA, CDR2 FQGNSA. CDR3 in amino acids: CASSLGSSTDTQYF. The CDR3, as DNA: TGTGCCAGCAGCTTAGGCAGTAGCACAGATACGCAGTATTTT. The entire variable domain, with the rest obtained from reference TRBV7-2 and TRBJ2-3, is as follows: GAGVSQSPSNKVTEKGKDVELRCDPISGHTALYWYRQSLGQGLEFLIYFQGNSAPDKSGLPSDRFSAERTGGSVSTLTIQRTQQEDSAVYLCASSLGSSTDTQYFGPGTRLTVL.

This chain connects TRBV30 to TRBJ1-5, with a tentative D call TRBD1 (6 bases). This CDR3 has 12 amino acids. CDR1 and CDR2 from the germline V gene are GTSNPN and SVGIG (reference sequence). Trimming shortened V by 7 bases and J by 4 bases, and 11 bases separated the two germline ends. CDR3 sequence reads: CAYGQWNQPQHF. DNA for the CDR3: TGTGCCTACGGACAGTGGAATCAGCCCCAGCATTTT.

The V and J genes are TRBV6-5 and TRBJ1-5; D is uncertain. The CDR3 spans 14 residues. Germline CDR1 and CDR2: MNHEY and SVGAGI. V was cut by 0 bases and J by 3 bases, with 6 bases left in between. The CDR3 bases are TGTGCCAGCAGTTACTCCAGGTTCAATCAGCCCCAGCATTTT. Protein: CASSYSRFNQPQHF.

The genes are TRBV2 and TRBJ2-3; 12 bases map to TRBD2. Trimming took 4 bases from V and 2 from J; bases not matched to a gene: 1. This CDR3 contains 15 residues. Germline CDR1 is SNHLY and CDR2 is FYNNEI. In nucleotides, the CDR3 is TGTGCCAGCAGTGCTAGCGGGAGGGCCACAGATACGCAGTATTTT. Its translation: CASSASGRATDTQYF.

Of note for this clone: One end of the junction is discordant with germline, which a read error may explain. For the CDR3, the DNA is TGTTCCAGCAGCTTATCTCTTAGTTACTCTGGAAACACCATATATTTT. Its protein product is CSSSLSLSYSGNTIYF. The chain carries TRBV7-9 and TRBJ1-3; D remains ambiguous. This CDR3 has 16 residues. CDR1 is SEHNR, CDR2 FQNEAQ, per germline (reference sequence).

V is TRBV10-2 and J is TRBJ2-7; 7 positions match TRBD2. This CDR3 region has 14 residues. V lost 7 bases and J lost 1; bases outside the gene matches: 7. Per the germline V gene, CDR1 is WSHSY and CDR2 is SAAADI. The CDR3 region has the DNA TGCGCCAGCACCCTTAGCGGGCTTTCCTACGAGCAGTACTTC. Encoded protein: CASTLSGLSYEQYF.

This chain uses TRBV5-1 with TRBJ1-2; 12 bases match TRBD1. The germline CDR1 and CDR2 sequences are SGHRS and YFSETQ. The CDR3 spans 16 residues. With 0 bases clipped from V and 4 bases from J, the junction kept 4 bases outside the gene matches. The CDR3 DNA follows: TGCGCCAGCAGCTTGGACGGGACAGGGGGCTTCTATGGCTACACCTTC. This translates into CASSLDGTGGFYGYTF.

The V and J genes are TRBV7-9 and TRBJ2-1; tentatively, D is TRBD1 (6 bases). The V end lost 6 bases, the J end lost 9 bases, and 18 bases lay between the germline ends. This CDR3 has 14 amino acids. The germline V gene encodes CDR1 SEHNR and CDR2 FQNEAQ (reference sequence). The CDR3 nucleotides are TGTGCCAGCAGATTGGACTGGGGGCTCGGTGAGCAGTTCTTC. Residues: CASRLDWGLGEQFF.

The rearrangement joins TRBV25-1 to TRBJ1-1; 7 bases agree with TRBD1. Looked up from germline, CDR1 is MGHDK and CDR2 is SYGVNS. Trimming removed 7 bases from V and 0 bases from J; junction bases left unmatched: 2. The CDR3 contains 13 residues. Written as DNA, the CDR3 is TGTGCCAGCACGGGACAGTTGAACACTGAAGCTTTCTTT. This sequence encodes CASTGQLNTEAFF.

This chain connects TRBV27 to TRBJ1-4, with 8 bases that match TRBD1. With 8 bases clipped from V and 7 bases from J, the junction kept 15 bases outside the gene matches. Germline V gives CDR1 MNHEY, CDR2 SMNVEV (reference sequence). The CDR3 has 16 residues. The CDR3 DNA reads as TGTGCCAGCCAAGGTCAGAGGACAGGGAAAGGTGAAAAACTGTTTTTT. The encoded protein is CASQGQRTGKGEKLFF.

This sequence joins TRBV5-1 and TRBJ2-2, with D maybe TRBD2 (5 bases). The CDR3 covers 15 residues. In germline, CDR1 is SGHRS, CDR2 YFSETQ. Trimming cost V 3 bases and J 6 bases, with 15 bases left between them. CDR3 DNA sequence: TGCGCCAGCAGCTGGACGGGAACCTTGCCCGGGGAGCTGTTTTTT. Encoded protein: CASSWTGTLPGELFF. Full variable domain (rest looked up from reference TRBV5-1 and TRBJ2-2): KAGVTQTPRYLIKTRGQQVTLSCSPISGHRSVSWYQQTPGQGLQFLFEYFSETQRNKGNFPGRFSGRQFSNSRSEMNVSTLELGDSALYLCASSWTGTLPGELFFGEGSRLTVL.

The chain couples TRBV27 to TRBJ2-3; D gene uncertain. The V gene lost 2 bases and the J gene lost 0 bases, with 12 bases spanning the gap. The CDR3 sequence is 16 residues long. The germline V gene encodes CDR1 MNHEY and CDR2 SMNVEV (reference sequence). The CDR3 sequence is CASSLVSASSTDTQYF. Written as DNA, the CDR3 is TGTGCCAGCAGTTTAGTCAGTGCATCCAGCACAGATACGCAGTATTTT.

The J gene is TRBJ2-3, the V gene TRBV7-3; tentative D call: TRBD2 (7 bases). CDR1 and CDR2 from the germline V gene are SGHTA and FQGTGA. The CDR3 extends over 16 amino acids. With 4 bases removed from V and 1 base from J, the gap between germline ends came to 15 bases. CDR3 amino acids: CASSSRGGGRTDTQYF. For the CDR3, the DNA is TGTGCCAGCAGCTCGAGGGGGGGAGGTCGCACAGATACGCAGTATTTT.

This clone was detected a few times. The V and J genes are TRBV29-1 and TRBJ2-3; TRBD2 agrees at 16 bases. Germline-derived CDR1 and CDR2 are SQVTM and ANQGSEA. The V and J ends lost 6 bases and 4 bases, in that order; junction bases with no gene match: 4. This CDR3 region has 15 residues. The CDR3, as DNA: TGCAGCGTGGACGGGACTAGCGGGAGGGCAGATACGCAGTATTTT. Its translation: CSVDGTSGRADTQYF.

The genes are TRBV18 and TRBJ2-1, with D tentatively TRBD1 (6 bases). Germline lookup yields CDR1 KGHSH and CDR2 LQKENI. This CDR3 region has 16 residues. V lost 2 bases and J 3 bases, leaving 14 bases between the germline ends. The CDR3 sequence is CASSPEGGVSYNEQFF. CDR3 DNA: TGTGCCAGCTCACCAGAAGGGGGAGTGAGCTACAATGAGCAGTTCTTC.